The sequence of this TCR beta chain was determined in a study of T cells in Graves' hyperthyroidism and ophthalmopathy. Whole-study results and caveats: In validation, the model predicted ophthalmopathy. These predictions came a median roughly 7.1 months before onset.

The sample holds many counts of this clonotype. What it binds is not known. The investigators amplified TCR beta CDR3 regions from RNA transcripts. RT-PCR in the first round (using the HTBI primer set) targeted the TCR CDR3. Via MiXCR, TCRdb re-called the multiplex PCR reads, giving one row per CDR3 protein. The sample consists of 500,000 to 600,000 distinct CDR3 sequences, 15% to 20% of them appearing once. Germline V gives CDR1 LGHDT, CDR2 YNNKEL (reference sequence). V lost 3 bases and J 0 bases, leaving 11 bases between the germline ends. The length of the CDR3 is 15 residues. The gene calls are TRBV3-1 and TRBJ1-1; D is unclear. Sequencing was carried out using blood. This clonotype originated in a man in his forties with Graves' ophthalmopathy. For the CDR3, the DNA is TGTGCCAGCAGCCAGATACGGGGAATGAACACTGAAGCTTTCTTT. It encodes CASSQIRGMNTEAFF.